Sequencing of this T cell receptor (beta chain) was carried out in a study of graft-versus-host responses after intestinal transplantation. Study background: Among the recipients, all got anti-thymocyte globulin induction and then tacrolimus and steroids for about 3 years. Study conclusions and caveats: Ileal or blood samples showed some GvH clones first, and such clones were also found in recipient marrow.

Some clones are missing from TCRdb's copy, which holds only in-frame ones; the method was immunoSEQ multiplex PCR. The sample records fewer than 15,000 clones, more than 70% being singletons. In this sample, this clone turned up once. Its antigen is not identified. Germline loops: CDR1 LGHNA, CDR2 YSLEER. The CDR3 loop spans 11 amino acids. Trimming cost V 1 base and J 6 bases, with 3 bases left between them. The sequence derives from a human patient who received an intestinal transplant, so some T cells may come from the graft donor. V is TRBV4-3 and J is TRBJ1-2, with D uncertain. This specimen consisted of PBMCs, obtained roughly 130 days after transplant. CDR3 region: CASSQGDGYTF. The CDR3 DNA follows: TGCGCCAGCAGCCAAGGGGATGGCTACACCTTC.